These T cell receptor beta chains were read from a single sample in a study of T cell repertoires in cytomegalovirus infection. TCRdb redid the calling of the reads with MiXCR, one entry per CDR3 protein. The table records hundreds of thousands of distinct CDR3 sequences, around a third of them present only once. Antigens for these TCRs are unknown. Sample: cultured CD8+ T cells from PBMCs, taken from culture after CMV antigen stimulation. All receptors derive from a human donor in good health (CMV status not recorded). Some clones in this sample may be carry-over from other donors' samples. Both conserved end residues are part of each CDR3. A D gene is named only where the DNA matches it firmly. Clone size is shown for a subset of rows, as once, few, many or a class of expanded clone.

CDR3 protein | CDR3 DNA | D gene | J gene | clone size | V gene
CASSLQPGQGAYLPGNTIYF | TGTGCCAGCAGCCTGCAACCGGGACAGGGGGCCTATCTTCCTGGAAACACCATATATTTT | TRBD1 | TRBJ1-3 | NA | TRBV7-9
CSARDQDPYNEQFF | TGCAGTGCTAGAGATCAGGACCCTTACAATGAGCAGTTCTTC | NA | TRBJ2-1 | few | TRBV20-1
CASSGATYYGYTF | TGCGCCAGCAGTGGGGCAACCTATTATGGCTACACCTTC | NA | TRBJ1-2 | NA | TRBV10-2
CSARGLTGAGGTEAFF | TGCAGTGCTAGAGGACTGACAGGGGCCGGGGGGACTGAAGCTTTCTTT | TRBD1 | TRBJ1-1 | NA | TRBV20-1
CASSLGWDSANTGELFF | TGTGCCAGCAGTTTGGGATGGGACAGCGCGAACACCGGGGAGCTGTTTTTT | TRBD1 | TRBJ2-2 | many | TRBV12-3/TRBV12-4
CASSLAGGPIAYGYTF | TGTGCCAGCAGCTTGGCCGGGGGGCCCATTGCCTATGGCTACACCTTC | NA | TRBJ1-2 | NA | TRBV5-4
CSASGLAGNANTGELFF | TGCAGTGCTAGTGGGCTAGCGGGGAACGCGAACACCGGGGAGCTGTTTTTT | TRBD2 | TRBJ2-2 | NA | TRBV20-1
CASSSLTGPYGYTF | TGTGCCAGCAGCTCACTGACAGGGCCCTATGGCTACACCTTC | TRBD1 | TRBJ1-2 | many | TRBV7-6
CASSSGLAGLYNEQFF | TGTGCCAGCAGCTCCGGACTAGCGGGGTTATACAATGAGCAGTTCTTC | TRBD2 | TRBJ2-1 | many | TRBV7-6
CASPGGRGTEAFF | TGTGCCTCCCCCGGGGGGCGCGGAACTGAAGCTTTCTTT | NA | TRBJ1-1 | few | TRBV19
CASRGAPDTQYF | TGTGCCAGTCGTGGCGCTCCAGATACGCAGTATTTT | NA | TRBJ2-3 | NA | TRBV2
CASSYLLPDTGSYNEQFF | TGTGCCAGCAGTTACCTCCTACCGGATACAGGGTCGTACAATGAGCAGTTCTTC | NA | TRBJ2-1 | NA | TRBV6-6
CASSLASGIEAFF | TGTGCCAGCAGTTTAGCGTCAGGGATTGAAGCTTTCTTT | NA | TRBJ1-1 | NA | TRBV12-3/TRBV12-4
CAIRQGTGNTIYF | TGTGCCATCCGACAGGGGACTGGAAACACCATATATTTT | TRBD1 | TRBJ1-3 | NA | TRBV7-8
CASSIADLYEQYF | TGTGCCAGTAGTATAGCGGACCTCTACGAGCAGTACTTC | NA | TRBJ2-7 | NA | TRBV19
CASNPGLAGGWDTDTQYF | TGTGCCAGCAACCCGGGACTAGCGGGGGGGTGGGACACAGATACGCAGTATTTT | TRBD2 | TRBJ2-3 | few | TRBV6-1
CASCGFDNEQFF | TGTGCCAGCTGCGGTTTTGACAATGAGCAGTTCTTC | NA | TRBJ2-1 | many | TRBV12-3/TRBV12-4
CASSSSLRDTEDKNTEAFF | TGTGCCAGCAGTTCATCCCTCCGGGACACGGAGGATAAGAACACTGAAGCTTTCTTT | NA | TRBJ1-1 | NA | TRBV27
CASGSTETGANVLTF | TGTGCTAGTGGTTCCACAGAGACTGGGGCCAACGTCCTGACTTTC | NA | TRBJ2-6 | many | TRBV12-5
CASSFISNQPQHF | TGTGCCAGCAGTTTTATAAGCAATCAGCCCCAGCATTTT | NA | TRBJ1-5 | NA | TRBV28
CAISTGTAGNQPQHF | TGTGCCATCAGCACCGGGACAGCGGGCAATCAGCCCCAGCATTTT | TRBD1 | TRBJ1-5 | many | TRBV10-3
CASNTGSSPLHF | TGTGCCAGCAATACAGGGAGTTCACCCCTCCACTTT | NA | TRBJ1-6 | few | TRBV27
CASSFPGGGYYNEQFF | TGTGCCAGCAGTTTTCCCGGCGGGGGATACTACAATGAGCAGTTCTTC | TRBD2 | TRBJ2-1 | NA | TRBV27
CASSFMGRNTGELFF | TGTGCCAGCAGCTTTATGGGGCGGAACACCGGGGAGCTGTTTTTT | NA | TRBJ2-2 | few | TRBV6-6
CASSGDLVGEKLFF | TGTGCCAGCAGCGGGGACCTGGTAGGCGAAAAACTGTTTTTT | NA | TRBJ1-4 | NA | TRBV5-8
CASSYAGRNQETQYF | TGTGCCAGCAGCTACGCGGGACGCAACCAAGAGACCCAGTACTTC | NA | TRBJ2-5 | NA | TRBV7-9
CASSLGGQSNEQFF | TGTGCCAGCAGCTTAGGGGGCCAGTCGAATGAGCAGTTCTTC | NA | TRBJ2-1 | NA | TRBV7-6
CASSYGTGSDTEAFF | TGTGCCAGCAGCTACGGGACAGGGTCCGACACTGAAGCTTTCTTT | TRBD1 | TRBJ1-1 | NA | TRBV7-8
CASSLTGVFSEQYF | TGTGCCAGCAGTTTAACGGGAGTTTTTAGCGAGCAGTACTTC | NA | TRBJ2-7 | NA | TRBV27
CASSPPIGEFPDTQYF | TGTGCCAGCTCACCACCGATCGGGGAATTCCCAGATACGCAGTATTTT | NA | TRBJ2-3 | NA | TRBV18
CASSPRTGHYNEQFF | TGTGCCAGCAGCCCAAGGACAGGACACTACAATGAGCAGTTCTTC | TRBD1 | TRBJ2-1 | many | TRBV7-8
CASRDVNEQFF | TGTGCCAGCAGGGATGTCAATGAGCAGTTCTTC | NA | TRBJ2-1 | few | TRBV12-3/TRBV12-4
CASASGRTGPNPPDTQYF | TGTGCCAGCGCCTCGGGGAGGACAGGCCCCAACCCCCCAGATACGCAGTATTTT | NA | TRBJ2-3 | many | TRBV7-6
CASSSRTSGHYEQYF | TGTGCCAGCAGCTCCAGGACTAGCGGGCACTACGAGCAGTACTTC | TRBD2 | TRBJ2-7 | NA | TRBV6-1
CASSSPRRRNQETQYF | TGTGCCAGCAGTTCCCCCCGGAGAAGAAATCAAGAGACCCAGTACTTC | NA | TRBJ2-5 | few | TRBV12-3/TRBV12-4
CASSGWDMDADGYTF | TGTGCCAGCAGTGGCTGGGACATGGATGCGGATGGCTACACCTTC | NA | TRBJ1-2 | many | TRBV6-1
CASSEETGSSYNEQFF | TGTGCCAGCAGTGAAGAGACAGGGAGCTCCTACAATGAGCAGTTCTTC | TRBD1 | TRBJ2-1 | NA | TRBV2
CASCSGGGSTDTQYF | TGTGCCAGCTGTTCGGGGGGGGGGAGCACAGATACGCAGTATTTT | TRBD2 | TRBJ2-3 | NA | TRBV27
CASSLAYGPTELNTEAFF | TGTGCCAGCAGTTTAGCGTACGGCCCGACAGAGTTGAACACTGAAGCTTTCTTT | NA | TRBJ1-1 | NA | TRBV12-3/TRBV12-4
CASSFAPDQGYGYTF | TGTGCCAGCAGCTTTGCCCCCGACCAGGGCTATGGCTACACCTTC | NA | TRBJ1-2 | NA | TRBV11-2
CASSQVSQETQYF | TGTGCCAGCAGCCAAGTTTCGCAGGAGACCCAGTACTTC | NA | TRBJ2-5 | few | TRBV4-2
CASSPVGAQANEKLFF | TGTGCCAGCAGCCCCGTGGGAGCGCAGGCTAATGAAAAACTGTTTTTT | NA | TRBJ1-4 | few | TRBV7-9
CAGSPGTSRWNEQFF | TGTGCCGGCAGCCCGGGGACTAGCAGGTGGAATGAGCAGTTCTTC | TRBD2 | TRBJ2-1 | once | TRBV7-2
CASSHQGGANEQFF | TGTGCCAGCAGCCATCAGGGGGGGGCCAATGAGCAGTTCTTC | NA | TRBJ2-1 | NA | TRBV27
CASSLEVGQGRDEQFF | TGTGCCAGCAGTTTAGAGGTGGGACAGGGGAGGGATGAGCAGTTCTTC | TRBD1 | TRBJ2-1 | NA | TRBV12-3/TRBV12-4
CASRTSARQDTQYF | TGTGCCAGTAGGACTAGTGCCCGGCAAGATACGCAGTATTTT | NA | TRBJ2-3 | few | TRBV19
CASSIKGSSYEQYF | TGTGCCAGCAGCATCAAGGGTAGCTCCTACGAGCAGTACTTC | NA | TRBJ2-7 | NA | TRBV7-9
CASSSRTSGVAKNIQYF | TGTGCCAGCAGCTCCCGGACTAGCGGGGTAGCCAAAAACATTCAGTACTTC | TRBD2 | TRBJ2-4 | NA | TRBV3-1
CASDHYEFWGKLFF | TGTGCCAGCGACCACTATGAGTTCTGGGGAAAACTGTTTTTT | NA | TRBJ1-4 | NA | TRBV7-3
CASSFGPGPNYGYTF | NA | NA | TRBJ1-2 | many | TRBV12-3/TRBV12-4
CASSSGTSGADTQNF | TGTGCCAGCAGCTCCGGGACTAGCGGAGCAGATACGCAGAATTTT | TRBD2 | TRBJ2-3 | NA | TRBV11-2
CASTEGGETQYF | TGTGCCAGCACCGAGGGGGGAGAGACCCAGTACTTC | NA | TRBJ2-5 | few | TRBV12-3/TRBV12-4
CASRDTGTGEDTQYF | TGTGCCAGCAGGGATACCGGGACAGGGGAGGATACGCAGTATTTT | TRBD1 | TRBJ2-3 | few | TRBV7-9